A selection of T cell receptor beta chains follows, all from one sample in a study of T cell responses to AZD1222 COVID-19 vaccine. Produced via immunoSEQ multiplex PCR; TCRdb's table is partial and in-frame only. The table records around 110,000 clones, around 90% of them present only once. The sequences come from peripheral blood, collected 28 days after the second AZD1222 dose. The receptors derive from an adult who received the AZD1222 COVID-19 vaccine. Both conserved end residues are part of each CDR3. The D gene is left open where the match is weak. Clone size appears in some rows only: once, few, many, or a class for an expanded clone.

d_gene	abundance	v_gene	j_gene	CDR3nt	CDR3aa
TRBD1	NA	TRBV27	TRBJ1-1	TGTGCCAGCAGACCAAATATGAGGGGGCGTACTGAAGCTTTCTTT	CASRPNMRGRTEAFF
NA	NA	TRBV7-2	TRBJ1-5	TGTGCCAGCAGCTTAGCTACGGGCAATCAGCCCCAGCATTTT	CASSLATGNQPQHF
TRBD1	NA	TRBV9	TRBJ2-4	TGTGCCAGCAGCGAGACAGGGCTCAGGAACATTCAGTACTTC	CASSETGLRNIQYF
TRBD1	NA	TRBV18	TRBJ1-5	TGTGCCAGCTCACTCTACGAGGGGGCTGATAATCAGCCCCAGCATTTT	CASSLYEGADNQPQHF
NA	NA	TRBV5-8	TRBJ2-1	TGTGCCAGCAGCTTGTGGGGGGTTGAGCAGTTCTTC	CASSLWGVEQFF
TRBD1	NA	TRBV18	TRBJ2-7	TGTGCCAGCTCACCTCCGACCGGGACAGGGTCCTACGAGCAGTACTTC	CASSPPTGTGSYEQYF
TRBD1	NA	TRBV2	TRBJ1-2	TGTGCCAGCAGTGAAAGGACAGGCGTAGGCTACACCTTC	CASSERTGVGYTF
NA	few	TRBV9	TRBJ1-5	TGTGCCAGCAGCGCCCGAGGGGGGTTCGGAGAGCCCCAGCATTTT	CASSARGGFGEPQHF
TRBD1	NA	TRBV5-4	TRBJ2-6	TGTGCCAGCAGCTCGCAGGGGGCGCGAGGGGCCAACGTCCTGACTTTC	CASSSQGARGANVLTF
TRBD1	NA	TRBV20-1	TRBJ1-2	TGCAGTGCTCGTGACAGGGGAGGGGATGGCTACACCTTC	CSARDRGGDGYTF
NA	NA	TRBV10-3	TRBJ2-7	TGTGCCATCAGTGATTCGGGCATACTCTCCTACGAGCAGTACTTC	CAISDSGILSYEQYF
NA	NA	TRBV18	TRBJ2-1	TGTGCCAGCTCACCGGACGGGGTAGGTAGGAATGAGCAGTTCTTC	CASSPDGVGRNEQFF
NA	NA	TRBV30	TRBJ2-7	TGTGCCTGGGGCCCCGTCTCCTACGAGCAGTACTTC	CAWGPVSYEQYF
TRBD2	few	TRBV6-2/TRBV6-3	TRBJ2-5	TGTGCCAGCAGTCAAGCGGGGGGGCGAGAGACCCAGTACTTC	CASSQAGGRETQYF
NA	NA	TRBV2	TRBJ1-2	TGTGCCAGCAGTGAAGACAGGGTCGGTGGCTACACCTTC	CASSEDRVGGYTF
TRBD2	NA	TRBV30	TRBJ2-2	TGTGCCTGGAGTGTACGGGCTAGCGGGGCCGGCGGGGAGCTGTTTTTT	CAWSVRASGAGGELFF
NA	NA	TRBV5-1	TRBJ2-3	TGCGCCAGCAGCCCCCTGGACTACTCTGGGCTTCCTACGCAGTATTTT	CASSPLDYSGLPTQYF
NA	once	TRBV7-5	TRBJ1-6	TGTGCCAGAAGCTTAGCGATAAGAATCGGACACCTAAATTCACCCCTCCACTTT	CARSLAIRIGHLNSPLHF